The sample holds a few counts of the clone carrying this T cell receptor beta chain. The antigen remains undetermined. This sample was taken from a study of cytomegalovirus exposure and HLA in healthy donors. The study's findings and limits: In a later analysis, V- and J-gene trimming of beta chains associated with a DCLRE1C missense variant, replicated independently. Across all donors, roughly uniform sequencing depth was an assumption of the presence/absence analyses.

In the PCR, 60 Vbeta and 13 Jbeta primers were used. TCRdb's copy holds only in-frame clones and misses some; the assay was immunoSEQ multiplex PCR. Of about 250,000 clones in the sample, approximately 84% are singletons; the top ten hold roughly 0.24%. Germline V lookup: CDR1 LGHNA, CDR2 YNFKEQ. V lost 1 base and J lost 7, with 13 bases in between. There are 14 residues in the CDR3. The sequence derives from a girl aged 2 to 9 in good health and CMV-seronegative. The sequenced sample was PBMCs. This chain uses TRBV4-2 with TRBJ1-1; D possibly corresponds to TRBD1 (6 bases). The CDR3 sequence: CASSQGGGAGEAFF. The CDR3 nucleotides are TGTGCCAGCAGCCAAGGGGGGGGCGCCGGTGAAGCTTTCTTT.